Listed here are 3 T cell receptor beta chains from one sample, sequenced in a study of shared clonotypes between healthy human individuals (dated by TCRdb to 2018 to 2021). Library generation was performed with the immunoSEQ multiplex PCR assay. In its TCRdb copy, this immuneACCESS table keeps in-frame sequences only and misses some clones. Where compared with another copy, unresolved V genes explain less than half of these, and the others have no known cause. This sample holds 2 million to 2.5 million clones; roughly 93% were observed only once. The top ten clonotypes cover about 0.39% of the sample. Material: naive CD4+ T cells from PBMCs. The sample's cell subset or site, from its label and the paper: CD45RA+ positively selected. The receptors stem from a man aged 18 to 35 in good health. Some clones in this sample may be carry-over from other donors' samples.

The genes are TRBV7-9 and TRBJ1-4; 7 positions match TRBD1. In germline, CDR1 is SEHNR, CDR2 FQNEAQ (reference sequence). This CDR3 comprises 15 residues. The junction had 9 bases not matched to a gene; V was cut back by 7 bases and J by 4 bases. The CDR3 DNA follows: TGTGCCAGCAACCCTGGGACAGCTCTTAATGAAAAACTGTTTTTT. Protein product: CASNPGTALNEKLFF. The whole variable domain, filled in from reference TRBV7-9 and TRBJ1-4, reads DTGVSQNPRHKITKRGQNVTFRCDPISEHNRLYWYRQTLGQGPEFLTYFQNEAQLEKSRLLSDRFSAERPKGSFSTLEIQRTEQGDSAMYLCASNPGTALNEKLFFGSGTQLSVL.

The rearrangement uses TRBV7-9 and TRBJ2-1; a possible D gene is TRBD1 (5 bases). V was cut by 5 bases and J by 7 bases, with 18 bases left in between. Germline lookup yields CDR1 SEHNR and CDR2 FQNEAQ (reference sequence). The CDR3 consists of 15 residues. CDR3 in DNA: TGTGCCAGCAGCCCTCGTAGTTCAGGGTTAAATGAGCAGTTCTTC. Translation: CASSPRSSGLNEQFF.

Note on this clone: Other nucleotide sequences from this sample produce the same CDR3. The chain couples TRBV18 to TRBJ2-2, with D possibly being TRBD2 (6 bases). The CDR3 extends over 15 amino acids. Germline V gene sequence: CDR1 KGHSH, CDR2 LQKENI. V lost 1 base and J 4 bases, leaving 10 bases between the germline ends. CDR3 loop: CASSPQGGATGELFF. CDR3 sequence (DNA): TGTGCCAGCTCACCACAGGGAGGTGCCACCGGGGAGCTGTTTTTT.